The entry that follows covers one T cell receptor (beta chain) sequence. Original processing methods: Quantification of nucleated cells was approximated via reference gene primer amplification. Assay used: immunoSEQ multiplex PCR; TCRdb lists only in-frame clones, some missing. V and J calls and clone size are copied from that table; D and trimming were computed from the DNA. The table lists 200,000 to 300,000 clones, about nine tenths of them singletons. The data are from a study of blood T cell repertoires in COVID-19. Looking at the study overall: Acute-phase and convalescent COVID-19 samples originated in the United States, Italy and Spain.

Cohort placement rested on clinical history that participants reported themselves. Trimming removed 5 bases from V and 8 bases from J, with 13 bases in between. The CDR3 spans 13 residues. Germline CDR1 LNHDA, CDR2 SQIVND (reference sequence). The sample was PBMCs or T cells enriched from blood (not recorded which). V usage is TRBV19 and J usage is TRBJ2-4; TRBD1 is a possible D gene (5 bases). This receptor was taken from a man aged 35 to 55 who had recovered from COVID-19. The CDR3 sequence is CASSPPEGDIQYF. The CDR3, as DNA: TGTGCCAGTAGTCCCCCGGAAGGGGACATTCAGTACTTC. Drawing the rest from reference TRBV19 and TRBJ2-4, the complete variable domain is DGGITQSPKYLFRKEGQNVTLSCEQNLNHDAMYWYRQDPGQGLRLIYYSQIVNDFQKGDIAEGYSVSREKKESFPLTVTSAQKNPTAFYLCASSPPEGDIQYFGAGTRLSVL.